This T cell receptor beta chain was identified during a study of cytomegalovirus exposure and HLA in healthy donors. PCR was performed using 60 Vbeta and 13 Jbeta primers. The data were produced by immunoSEQ multiplex PCR, yet TCRdb's version contains in-frame clones alone and is incomplete. The table lists around 130,000 clones, around 66% of them singletons, with approximately 1.4% in the top ten. Of note for this clone: Its antigen is currently unknown.

Study-wide results and limits: In a later analysis, V- and J-gene trimming of beta chains associated with a DCLRE1C missense variant, replicated independently. Available immune exposure information covered CMV serostatus only.

Per germline, CDR1 SQVTM and CDR2 ANQGSEA. The CDR3 totals 13 residues. Trimming took 7 bases from V and 0 from J, leaving 10 bases between them. The gene calls are TRBV29-1 and TRBJ2-1; no definite D call. The receptor comes from a man aged 18 to 29 in good health and CMV-seronegative. Sequencing was performed on PBMCs. CDR3 DNA: TGCAGCGAGAGCCTTAGCTCCTACAATGAGCAGTTCTTC. Translation gives CSESLSSYNEQFF.